One sample yielded the 2 T cell receptor beta chains listed below, sequenced in a study of blood T cell repertoires in COVID-19. Method: immunoSEQ multiplex PCR; TCRdb's copy keeps in-frame clones and lacks some. Of a few hundred thousand clones in the sample, around 87% were seen once. The sample taken for sequencing was PBMCs or T cells enriched from blood (not recorded which). The source is a man between 40 and 49 years old in a cohort exposed to, infected with or recovered from COVID-19 (not recorded which).

The rearrangement joins TRBV21-1 to TRBJ2-7; TRBD2, the table's D call, was not compared with the DNA. TRBV21-1 is classified as a pseudogene. The CDR3 is 13 residues long. CDR3 sequence: CETSGTSNHEQYF. In DNA form, the CDR3 reads TGTGAAACCTCCGGGACTAGCAACCACGAGCAGTACTTC.

This clone has more than one count but fewer than ten. The rearrangement joins TRBV7-9 to TRBJ2-2; maybe TRBD1 (6 bases). The V gene lost 8 bases and the J gene lost 5 bases, with 9 bases spanning the gap. This CDR3 is built from 12 residues. CDR1 is SEHNR and CDR2 is FQNEAQ in the germline V gene (reference sequence). Here the CDR3 DNA reads TGTGCCAGCGGAACAGGGACCGGGGAGCTGTTTTTT. Translated, it gives CASGTGTGELFF.